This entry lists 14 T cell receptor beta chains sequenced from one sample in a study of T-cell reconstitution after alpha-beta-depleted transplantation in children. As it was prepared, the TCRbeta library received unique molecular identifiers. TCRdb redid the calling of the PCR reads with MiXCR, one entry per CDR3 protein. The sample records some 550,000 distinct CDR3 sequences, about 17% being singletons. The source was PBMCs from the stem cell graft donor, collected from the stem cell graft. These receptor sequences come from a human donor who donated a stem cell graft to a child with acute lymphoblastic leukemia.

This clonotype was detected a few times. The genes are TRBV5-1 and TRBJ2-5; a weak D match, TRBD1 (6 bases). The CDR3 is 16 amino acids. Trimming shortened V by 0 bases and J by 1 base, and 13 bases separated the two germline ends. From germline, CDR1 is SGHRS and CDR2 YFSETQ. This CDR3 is CASSLGGRGTQETQYF. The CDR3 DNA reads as TGCGCCAGCAGCTTGGGGGGCAGGGGAACCCAAGAGACCCAGTACTTC. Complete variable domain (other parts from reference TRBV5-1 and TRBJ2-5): KAGVTQTPRYLIKTRGQQVTLSCSPISGHRSVSWYQQTPGQGLQFLFEYFSETQRNKGNFPGRFSGRQFSNSRSEMNVSTLELGDSALYLCASSLGGRGTQETQYFGPGTRLLVL.

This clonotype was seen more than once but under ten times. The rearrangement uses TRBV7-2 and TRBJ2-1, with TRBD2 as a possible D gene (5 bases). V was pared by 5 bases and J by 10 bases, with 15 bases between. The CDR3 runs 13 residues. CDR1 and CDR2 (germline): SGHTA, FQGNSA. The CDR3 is CASSPHGDGEQFF. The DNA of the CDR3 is TGTGCCAGCAGCCCCCACGGGGATGGGGAGCAGTTCTTC.

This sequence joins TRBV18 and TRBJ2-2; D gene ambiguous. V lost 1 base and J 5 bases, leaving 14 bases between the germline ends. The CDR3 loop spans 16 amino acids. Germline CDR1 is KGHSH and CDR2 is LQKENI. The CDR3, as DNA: TGTGCCAGCTCACCACGCGACCCGGGCGGAACCGGGGAGCTGTTTTTT. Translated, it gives CASSPRDPGGTGELFF.

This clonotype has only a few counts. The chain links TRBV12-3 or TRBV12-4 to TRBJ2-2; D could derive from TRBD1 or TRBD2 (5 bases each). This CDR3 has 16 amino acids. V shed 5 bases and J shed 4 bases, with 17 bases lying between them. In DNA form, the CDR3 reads TGTGCCAGCAGTCCTCTGATTGGGGGTGGCACCGGGGAGCTGTTTTTT. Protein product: CASSPLIGGGTGELFF.

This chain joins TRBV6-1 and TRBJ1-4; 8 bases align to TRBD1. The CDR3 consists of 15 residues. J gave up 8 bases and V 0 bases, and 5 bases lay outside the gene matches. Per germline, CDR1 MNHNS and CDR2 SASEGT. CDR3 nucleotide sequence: TGTGCCAGCAGTGAAGCCTCAGGGGGCAACGAAAAACTGTTTTTT. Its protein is CASSEASGGNEKLFF.

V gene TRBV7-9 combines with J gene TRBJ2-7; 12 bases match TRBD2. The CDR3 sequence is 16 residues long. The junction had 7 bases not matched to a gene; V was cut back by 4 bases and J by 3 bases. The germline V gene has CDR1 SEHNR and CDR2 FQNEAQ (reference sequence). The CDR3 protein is CASSSGLAGTHYEQYF. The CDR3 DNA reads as TGTGCCAGCAGCTCTGGACTAGCGGGGACCCACTACGAGCAGTACTTC. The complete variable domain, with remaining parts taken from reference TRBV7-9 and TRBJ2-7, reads DTGVSQNPRHKITKRGQNVTFRCDPISEHNRLYWYRQTLGQGPEFLTYFQNEAQLEKSRLLSDRFSAERPKGSFSTLEIQRTEQGDSAMYLCASSSGLAGTHYEQYFGPGTRLTVT.

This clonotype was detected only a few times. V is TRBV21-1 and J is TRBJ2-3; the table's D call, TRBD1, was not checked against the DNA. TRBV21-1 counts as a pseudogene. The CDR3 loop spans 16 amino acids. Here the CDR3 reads CASSTHAGTGTDTQYF. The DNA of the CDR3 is TGTGCCAGCAGCACCCATGCCGGGACAGGGACGGATACGCAGTATTTT.

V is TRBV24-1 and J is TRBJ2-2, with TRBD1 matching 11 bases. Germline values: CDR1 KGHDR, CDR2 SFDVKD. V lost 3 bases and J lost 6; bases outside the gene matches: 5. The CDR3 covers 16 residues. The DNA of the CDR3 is TGTGCCACCAGTGATCCCGGGACAGGGGGTGCCGGGGAGCTGTTTTTT. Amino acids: CATSDPGTGGAGELFF.

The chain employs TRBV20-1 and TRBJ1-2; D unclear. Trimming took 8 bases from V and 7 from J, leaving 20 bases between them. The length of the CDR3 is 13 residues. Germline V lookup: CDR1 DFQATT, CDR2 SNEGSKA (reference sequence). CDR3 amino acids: CSTSLTWQGGYTF. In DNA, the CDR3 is TGCAGTACATCCCTAACTTGGCAAGGTGGCTACACCTTC.

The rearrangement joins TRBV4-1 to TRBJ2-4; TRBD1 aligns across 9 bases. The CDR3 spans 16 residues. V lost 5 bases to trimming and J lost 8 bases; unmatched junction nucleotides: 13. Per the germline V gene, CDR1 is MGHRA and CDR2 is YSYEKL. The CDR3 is CASSSSPGQGRDIQYF. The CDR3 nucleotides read TGCGCCAGCAGCTCCTCCCCGGGACAGGGAAGGGACATTCAGTACTTC.

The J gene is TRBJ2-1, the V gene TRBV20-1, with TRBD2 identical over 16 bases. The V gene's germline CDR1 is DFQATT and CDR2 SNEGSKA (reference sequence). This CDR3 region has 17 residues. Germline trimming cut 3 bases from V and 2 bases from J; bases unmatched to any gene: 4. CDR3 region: CSARGLAGGGPYNEQFF. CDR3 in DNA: TGCAGTGCTAGGGGACTAGCGGGAGGGGGGCCCTACAATGAGCAGTTCTTC.

The CDR3 loop is CASSSTYRAQAFF. The CDR3 DNA reads TGTGCCAGCAGTTCGACGTACAGGGCTCAAGCTTTCTTT. V is TRBV27 and J is TRBJ1-1, with a tentative D call TRBD1 (6 bases). There are 13 residues in the CDR3. The germline V gene encodes CDR1 MNHEY and CDR2 SMNVEV (reference sequence). V dropped 4 bases and J dropped 9 bases, with 15 bases sitting between them.

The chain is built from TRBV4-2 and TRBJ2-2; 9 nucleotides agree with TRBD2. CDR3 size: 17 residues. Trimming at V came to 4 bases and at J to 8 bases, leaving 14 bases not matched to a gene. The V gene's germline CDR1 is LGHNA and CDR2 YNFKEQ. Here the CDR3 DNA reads TGTGCCAGCAGCCCCGCCGGGGCTAGCGGGACCATGGGGGAGCTGTTTTTT. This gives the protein CASSPAGASGTMGELFF.

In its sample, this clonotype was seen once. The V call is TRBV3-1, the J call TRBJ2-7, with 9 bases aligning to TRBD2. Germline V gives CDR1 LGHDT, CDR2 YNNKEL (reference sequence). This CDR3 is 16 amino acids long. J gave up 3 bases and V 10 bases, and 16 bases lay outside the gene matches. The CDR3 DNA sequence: TGTGCCACCTCCCAAGATGGGCAGCGGGGGGACTACGAGCAGTACTTC. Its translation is CATSQDGQRGDYEQYF.